This paragraph reports one TCR beta chain. The antigen is unknown. This sample was taken from a study of cytomegalovirus exposure and HLA in healthy donors. Study outcomes and limitations: As was reported, the classifier diagnosed cytomegalovirus status with high specificity and sensitivity. In vitro, three CMV-associated chains proved specific for CMV antigens.

Each donor was healthy, and each was a bone marrow donor. With 60 Vbeta and 13 Jbeta primers, the PCR was carried out. Only in-frame clones appear in the TCRdb table, and some are missing; sequencing was by immunoSEQ multiplex PCR. The table has 100,000 to 150,000 clones, 80% seen once. Sequencing used PBMCs. The TCR originated in a man in his forties in good health and CMV-seronegative.

CDR3 DNA: TGTGCCAGCAGCTCCCGAACCACAGGGGGAGGTACGCAGTATTTT. This codes for CASSSRTTGGGTQYF. The V call is TRBV2, the J call TRBJ2-3; 8 bases match TRBD1. This CDR3 region has 15 residues. V trimming: 6 bases; J trimming: 8 bases; junction bases outside the gene matches: 13. The germline CDR1 and CDR2 sequences are SNHLY and FYNNEI. Variable domain in full (rest from reference TRBV2 and TRBJ2-3): EPEVTQTPSHQVTQMGQEVILRCVPISNHLYFYWYRQILGQKVEFLVSFYNNEISEKSEIFDDQFSVERPDGSNFTLKIRSTKLEDSAMYFCASSSRTTGGGTQYFGPGTRLTVL.